A single sample is the source of the 18 T cell receptor beta chains below, sequenced in a study of blood T cell repertoires in COVID-19. Clones were sequenced by immunoSEQ multiplex PCR, and TCRdb holds only the in-frame ones, with some missing. The table includes roughly 190,000 clones, 80% to 85% detected once. The specimen was peripheral blood. These receptors came from a middle-aged woman with acute or convalescent COVID-19.

The chain couples TRBV7-3 to TRBJ1-3, with a weak D call TRBD1 (6 bases). The CDR3 is made up of 16 amino acids. Germline values: CDR1 SGHTA, CDR2 FQGTGA. Trimming pared 5 bases from V and 0 bases from J, leaving 14 bases between. CDR3 nucleotide sequence: TGTGCCAGCAGCCCACAGGGCCAGGTCTCTGGAAACACCATATATTTT. It codes for CASSPQGQVSGNTIYF.

The J gene is TRBJ1-6, the V gene TRBV11-2; TRBD1 might be the D (6 bases). This CDR3 is 16 amino acids long. Germline V gives CDR1 SGHAT, CDR2 FQNNGV. V lost 1 base and J 9 bases, leaving 16 bases between the germline ends. The CDR3 sequence: CASSLVAGAILSPLHF. The CDR3 nucleotides are TGTGCCAGCAGCTTAGTGGCAGGGGCTATCCTTTCACCCCTCCACTTT.

The chain is built from TRBV10-2 and TRBJ2-3; unclear D gene. CDR3 length equals 13 residues. The ends were cut back, 4 bases at V and 2 bases at J, with 7 bases in the middle. In germline, CDR1 is WSHSY, CDR2 SAAADI. The CDR3 DNA reads as TGCGCCAGCAGTGTAAGCAACACAGATACGCAGTATTTT. It encodes CASSVSNTDTQYF.

This clone was recorded a few times. The rearrangement joins TRBV5-3 to TRBJ2-2; 7 positions agree with TRBD2. TRBV5-3 is noted as an ORF with a role that remains uncertain. The V gene end was trimmed by 4 bases and the J gene end by 4 bases; junction bases not matched to a gene: 16. The CDR3 is 18 residues long. CDR3 residues: CARSQKNPRERSTGELFF. CDR3 nucleotide sequence: TGTGCCAGAAGCCAAAAAAACCCGCGGGAGAGGAGCACCGGGGAGCTGTTTTTT.

J is TRBJ1-1 and V is TRBV28; 9 nucleotides match TRBD1. This CDR3 is 13 amino acids long. V trimming: 5 bases; J trimming: 6 bases; junction bases outside the gene matches: 4. The germline gives CDR1 MDHEN, CDR2 SYDVKM. The CDR3, as DNA: TGTGCCAGCAGTGGACAGGGGCATCCTGAAGCTTTCTTT. Protein: CASSGQGHPEAFF.

There are a few counts of this clone. The J gene is TRBJ2-7, the V gene TRBV5-1, with 7 nucleotides matching TRBD1. The V segment lost 4 bases and the J segment 7 bases; nucleotides outside the gene matches: 14. Germline V CDR1 and CDR2: SGHRS, YFSETQ. The CDR3 is 15 amino acids. The CDR3 is CASSPWTGLGQEQYF. CDR3 coding DNA: TGCGCCAGCAGCCCGTGGACAGGTCTTGGGCAAGAGCAGTACTTC. The whole variable domain, filled in from reference TRBV5-1 and TRBJ2-7, reads KAGVTQTPRYLIKTRGQQVTLSCSPISGHRSVSWYQQTPGQGLQFLFEYFSETQRNKGNFPGRFSGRQFSNSRSEMNVSTLELGDSALYLCASSPWTGLGQEQYFGPGTRLTVT.

The V gene is TRBV6-6, the J gene TRBJ1-1, with D hard to call. The CDR3 sequence is 15 residues long. V lost 5 bases, J lost 0 bases, and 13 bases lay in between. Germline V gene lookup returns CDR1 MNHNY and CDR2 SVGAGI (reference sequence). The CDR3 coding sequence is TGTGCCAGCAGTAACCGCCGGGGAATGAACACTGAAGCTTTCTTT. It is translated as CASSNRRGMNTEAFF.

The CDR3 is CASSLSVTEAFF. The CDR3 nucleotides are TGTGCCAGCAGCCTGAGTGTCACTGAAGCTTTCTTT. This chain connects TRBV3-1 (or the pseudogene TRBV3-2) to TRBJ1-1; D gene unclear. The CDR3 spans 12 residues. V lost 4 bases to trimming and J lost 4 bases, with 7 bases between them. Germline CDR1 reads LGHDT; CDR2 reads YNNKEL (reference sequence).

This clone was seen a single time. The V and J genes are TRBV7-3 and TRBJ2-7, with 7 bases lining up with TRBD1. This CDR3 contains 13 residues. Germline trimming cut 5 bases from V and 6 bases from J; bases unmatched to any gene: 7. Germline loops: CDR1 SGHTA, CDR2 FQGTGA. CDR3 nucleotides: TGTGCCAGCAGCGCGGTAGGGGGCGCCGAGCAGTACTTC. It specifies CASSAVGGAEQYF.

This clone has just a few counts. The chain uses TRBV3-1 (or the pseudogene TRBV3-2) and TRBJ2-2, with D hard to call. Germline V gives CDR1 LGHDT, CDR2 YNNKEL (reference sequence). The CDR3 covers 14 residues. The ends were cut back, 3 bases at V and 6 bases at J, with 11 bases in the middle. CDR3 sequence: CASSHSRVAGELFF. CDR3 nucleotide sequence: TGTGCCAGCAGCCATTCCCGGGTTGCCGGGGAGCTGTTTTTT.

J is TRBJ1-1 and V is TRBV6-5; D is undetermined. Deletions cut 0 bases from V and 1 base from J, with 6 bases between. Germline lookup yields CDR1 MNHEY and CDR2 SVGAGI. The CDR3 sequence is 14 residues long. CDR3 DNA sequence: TGTGCCAGCAGTTACTCGAGGCAGAACACTGAAGCTTTCTTT. Translated, it gives CASSYSRQNTEAFF.

The count of this clone is one. The DNA for the CDR3 is TGTGCCAGAACCATGACAGGGATTGAAGCTTTCTTT. This sequence encodes CARTMTGIEAFF. The genes are TRBV2 and TRBJ1-1; 7 bases match TRBD1. CDR3 size: 12 residues. Germline lookup yields CDR1 SNHLY and CDR2 FYNNEI. Trimming took 9 bases from V and 7 from J; bases not matched to a gene: 8. Combining the CDR3 with reference TRBV2 and TRBJ1-1 gives the whole variable domain EPEVTQTPSHQVTQMGQEVILRCVPISNHLYFYWYRQILGQKVEFLVSFYNNEISEKSEIFDDQFSVERPDGSNFTLKIRSTKLEDSAMYFCARTMTGIEAFFGQGTRLTVV.

V usage is TRBV30 and J usage is TRBJ2-7, with 7 nucleotides matching TRBD1. The CDR3 spans 13 residues. V trimming: 2 bases; J trimming: 10 bases; junction bases outside the gene matches: 11. The germline gives CDR1 GTSNPN, CDR2 SVGIG (reference sequence). The CDR3 spells CAWSRGGAFLQYF. The DNA of the CDR3 is TGTGCCTGGAGTCGAGGGGGCGCGTTTCTCCAGTACTTC.

This clone was detected only once. The V gene is TRBV15, the J gene TRBJ1-3; D is possibly TRBD1 (5 bases). In germline, CDR1 is LNHNV, CDR2 YYDKDF (reference sequence). Between the trimmed V and J ends, which lost 0 bases and 4 bases, there was a span of 13 bases. This CDR3 has 16 residues. The CDR3 nucleotides are TGTGCCACCAGCAGAGATTGGGCAGGGCCCGGAAACACCATATATTTT. Residues: CATSRDWAGPGNTIYF.

The V and J genes are TRBV19 and TRBJ1-5; perhaps TRBD1 as D (5 bases). V dropped 3 bases and J dropped 1 base, with 13 bases sitting between them. Germline V gene lookup returns CDR1 LNHDA and CDR2 SQIVND (reference sequence). The CDR3 runs to 16 residues. CDR3 DNA: TGTGCCAGTAGTATGCAGCAGGGAATAAGCAATCAGCCCCAGCATTTT. Its translation: CASSMQQGISNQPQHF.

The genes are TRBV24-1 and TRBJ1-5; TRBD1 might be the D (5 bases). With 0 bases removed from V and 4 bases from J, the gap between germline ends came to 6 bases. The CDR3 consists of 14 residues. Germline CDR1 reads KGHDR; CDR2 reads SFDVKD. In DNA form, the CDR3 reads TGTGCCACCAGTGATTTGCAGGGAAATCAGCCCCAGCATTTT. This codes for CATSDLQGNQPQHF.

This clone came up once. The chain combines TRBV5-1 with TRBJ2-5, with D possibly matching TRBD2 (6 bases). The germline V gene encodes CDR1 SGHRS and CDR2 YFSETQ. Trimming shortened V by 4 bases and J by 2 bases, and 9 bases separated the two germline ends. This CDR3 spans 13 amino acids. CDR3 sequence reads: CASSGTLQETQYF. Written as DNA, the CDR3 is TGCGCCAGCAGCGGGACTTTACAAGAGACCCAGTACTTC. The entire variable domain, with the rest obtained from reference TRBV5-1 and TRBJ2-5, is as follows: KAGVTQTPRYLIKTRGQQVTLSCSPISGHRSVSWYQQTPGQGLQFLFEYFSETQRNKGNFPGRFSGRQFSNSRSEMNVSTLELGDSALYLCASSGTLQETQYFGPGTRLLVL.

This rearrangement joins TRBV6-2 or TRBV6-3 to TRBJ1-6; D gene uncertain. The CDR3 has 17 residues. The V end lost 4 bases, the J end lost 0 bases, and 13 bases lay between the germline ends. Germline V gene sequence: CDR1 MNHEY, CDR2 SVGEGT. The CDR3 DNA is TGTGCCAGCAGTTTCCCGGACGGGAGCTCCTATAATTCACCCCTCCACTTT. This translates into CASSFPDGSSYNSPLHF.